The 10 T cell receptor beta chains below come from one sample, sequenced in a study of human T cells and chemical hapten exposure. Time point described: patch test 1, 2 weeks after DPC sensitization. Specified treatment: therapeutic diphenylcyclopropenone sensitization with weekly scalp DPC. MiXCR, applied by TCRdb to the RACE reads, yields one record per CDR3 protein. The sample records approximately 400,000 distinct CDR3 sequences, more than 4.5% being singletons. The sequencing used whole blood, collected in connection with sensitization to the hapten diphenylcyclopropenone (DPC). These receptors originate from a woman between 45 and 60 years old with alopecia areata. Some clones in this sample may be carry-over from other donors' samples.

This clonotype occurred a few times. The rearrangement links TRBV5-5 to TRBJ2-5; TRBD2 matches 7 bases. CDR1 and CDR2 from the germline V gene are SGHKS and YYEKEE (reference sequence). V was pared by 7 bases and J by 0 bases, with 3 bases of the junction left unmatched. The CDR3 loop spans 13 amino acids. CDR3 DNA sequence: TGTGCCAGCCTGGGGACTAACCAAGAGACCCAGTACTTC. Translated: CASLGTNQETQYF.

On this clonotype: Given a much more abundant clone one base away, this may be a read error. V and J are TRBV2 and TRBJ2-3; tentatively, D is TRBD1 (6 bases). CDR1 is SNHLY and CDR2 is FYNNEI in the germline V gene. Deletions cut 6 bases from V and 1 base from J, with 20 bases between. The CDR3 has 17 amino acids. CDR3 protein: CASRDAGTNTRTDTQYF. For the CDR3, the DNA is TGTGCCAGCAGAGACGCTGGGACAAACACCCGCACAGATACGCAGTATTTT.

This clonotype has at least ten counts. The chain couples TRBV20-1 to TRBJ2-7; D assignment may be TRBD1 or TRBD2 (5 bases each). Germline V lookup: CDR1 DFQATT, CDR2 SNEGSKA (reference sequence). There are 14 residues in the CDR3. V lost 6 bases and J 2 bases, leaving 17 bases between the germline ends. This CDR3 is CSATTGTGPYEQYF. In nucleotides, the CDR3 is TGCAGTGCGACTACCGGGACCGGGCCCTACGAGCAGTACTTC.

The sample holds many counts of this clonotype. This sequence joins TRBV14 and TRBJ2-7, with D possibly matching TRBD2 (6 bases). V lost 0 bases to trimming and J lost 5 bases, with 8 bases between them. There are 13 residues in the CDR3. Germline V gene sequence: CDR1 SGHDN, CDR2 FVKESK. The CDR3 DNA follows: TGTGCCAGCAGCCAAGAGGGCGGGGACGAGCAGTACTTC. Its translation is CASSQEGGDEQYF.

This clonotype was picked up many times. This chain joins TRBV12-3 or TRBV12-4 and TRBJ1-3; the D is unclear. V lost 5 bases and J lost 6, with 11 bases in between. This CDR3 spans 13 amino acids. CDR3 sequence: CASSIPPQNTIYF. The CDR3 DNA is TGTGCCAGCAGTATCCCTCCCCAAAACACCATATATTTT.

In this sample, this clonotype turned up many times. The CDR3 loop reads CASSATSGGSDTQYF. The CDR3 DNA reads TGCGCCAGCAGCGCCACTAGCGGGGGCTCAGATACGCAGTATTTT. The chain couples TRBV4-1 to TRBJ2-3, with 11 nucleotides matching TRBD2. Germline V lookup: CDR1 MGHRA, CDR2 YSYEKL. The CDR3 totals 15 residues. The V gene end was trimmed by 5 bases and the J gene end by 4 bases; junction bases not matched to a gene: 5.

The rearrangement links TRBV24-1 to TRBJ2-2, with D perhaps matching TRBD2 (5 bases). This CDR3 region has 13 residues. Deletions cut 7 bases from V and 0 bases from J, with 5 bases between. Germline CDR1 and CDR2: KGHDR and SFDVKD. CDR3 amino acids: CATRDSNTGELFF. CDR3 coding DNA: TGTGCCACCAGGGACTCGAACACCGGGGAGCTGTTTTTT.

The genes are TRBV14 and TRBJ1-2, with D maybe TRBD1 (6 bases). This CDR3 is 17 amino acids long. Germline CDR1 is SGHDN and CDR2 is FVKESK. The V end was cut by 1 base, the J end by 4 bases, with 19 bases between. CDR3 sequence (DNA): TGTGCCAGCAGCCAAGGTAGACAGGCGGCAATGGGCTATGGCTACACCTTC. It codes for CASSQGRQAAMGYGYTF. The full variable domain, completed using reference TRBV14 and TRBJ1-2, is EAGVTQFPSHSVIEKGQTVTLRCDPISGHDNLYWYRRVMGKEIKFLLHFVKESKQDESGMPNNRFLAERTGGTYSTLKVQPAELEDSGVYFCASSQGRQAAMGYGYTFGSGTRLTVV.

This clonotype appeared many times. The V call is TRBV20-1, the J call TRBJ2-7; 9 nucleotides match TRBD1. With V trimmed by 5 bases and J by 7 bases, 9 bases remained unmatched. Germline-derived CDR1 and CDR2 are DFQATT and SNEGSKA (reference sequence). The CDR3 contains 13 residues. CDR3 protein: CSAPRTGEREQYF. In nucleotides, the CDR3 is TGCAGTGCTCCCCGGACAGGGGAAAGGGAGCAGTACTTC.

This clonotype came up many times. CDR3 sequence reads: CSARDPGTSSSYNEQFF. In DNA form, the CDR3 reads TGCAGTGCTAGGGACCCCGGGACGTCCTCCTCTTACAATGAGCAGTTCTTC. The chain combines TRBV20-1 with TRBJ2-1; perhaps D is TRBD1 or TRBD2 (5 bases each). Looked up from germline, CDR1 is DFQATT and CDR2 is SNEGSKA (reference sequence). V was clipped by 3 bases and J by 4 bases, with 22 bases between them. This CDR3 has 17 amino acids.